Each of the 32 T cell receptor beta chains below was sequenced from the same sample in a study of vaccination effects on CD4 cells after COVID-19. Between days 9 and 11 of culture, CD4+ T cells were separated out. PCR showed that the person got SARS-CoV-2 infection at some point between March and December 2020. Subjects were given two BNT162b2 or mRNA-1273 vaccine doses. These receptors lack a known antigen. Sequencing used immunoSEQ multiplex PCR; TCRdb keeps in-frame clones, though not all of them. The sample lists 45,000 to 55,000 clones, 65% to 75% occurring once. The starting material was CD4+ T cells from PBMCs cultured without peptide, obtained after COVID-19 vaccination. Receptors originate from a human donor who had a prior SARS-CoV-2 infection.

The chain combines TRBV9 with TRBJ2-2; no clear D. Germline CDR1 and CDR2: SGDLS and YYNGEE. V lost 1 base to trimming and J lost 6 bases, with 19 bases between them. The CDR3 is 17 amino acids. CDR3 sequence (DNA): TGTGCCAGCAGCGTAAACCCACCAGAGGTTGGGGCCGGGGAGCTGTTTTTT. Its protein is CASSVNPPEVGAGELFF.

The chain combines TRBV6-5 with TRBJ2-1; D remains unclear. Germline assignment: CDR1 MNHEY and CDR2 SVGAGI. Between the trimmed V and J ends, which lost 5 bases and 6 bases, there was a span of 11 bases. The CDR3 contains 13 residues. The DNA of the CDR3 is TGTGCCAGCAGTACCCTGATGCGCAATGAGCAGTTCTTC. Its translation: CASSTLMRNEQFF.

This sequence joins TRBV24-1 and TRBJ2-7; no clear D. Trimming cost V 8 bases and J 0 bases, with 4 bases left between them. From germline, CDR1 is KGHDR and CDR2 SFDVKD. The CDR3 sequence is 11 residues long. CDR3 amino acids: CATNGSYEQYF. The CDR3 DNA reads TGTGCCACCAACGGCTCCTACGAGCAGTACTTC.

The rearrangement links TRBV2 to TRBJ1-2; 8 nucleotides match TRBD1. The CDR3 has 17 residues. Germline values: CDR1 SNHLY, CDR2 FYNNEI. Unmatched junction bases numbered 13, after V lost 3 bases and J lost 4 bases. CDR3: CASSERKQGVEIYGYTF. The CDR3 coding sequence is TGTGCCAGCAGTGAGCGTAAACAGGGGGTAGAGATCTATGGCTACACCTTC.

The rearrangement joins TRBV6-4 to TRBJ1-5, with 7 bases matching TRBD1. Per the germline V gene, CDR1 is MRHNA and CDR2 is SNTAGT. CDR3 size: 17 residues. Losses at the gene ends were 6 bases for V and 0 bases for J; bases not matched to a gene: 11. For the CDR3, the DNA is TGTGCCAGCAGAGAGGACAGGCTGAGATATAGCAATCAGCCCCAGCATTTT. Residues: CASREDRLRYSNQPQHF.

The rearrangement uses TRBV11-2 and TRBJ2-5; D may correspond to TRBD1 or TRBD2 (5 bases each). This CDR3 has 16 residues. Per germline, CDR1 SGHAT and CDR2 FQNNGV. Trimming removed 2 bases at V and 1 base at J, with 14 bases between. CDR3 residues: CASSLYLGPFQETQYF. CDR3 DNA: TGTGCCAGCAGCTTATATTTGGGACCTTTCCAAGAGACCCAGTACTTC.

This clone was observed a few times. The chain is built from TRBV11-1 and TRBJ2-1, with 11 bases lining up with TRBD2. V was pared by 2 bases and J by 8 bases, with 2 bases of the junction left unmatched. The CDR3 contains 14 residues. Germline V gene data show CDR1 as SGHAT and CDR2 as FQDESV (reference sequence). The CDR3 bases are TGTGCCAGCAGCTTAATACTAGCGGGAGATGAGCAGTTCTTC. This encodes CASSLILAGDEQFF.

The V gene is TRBV12-3 or TRBV12-4, the J gene TRBJ1-1; TRBD1 might be the D (5 bases). This CDR3 region has 13 residues. V was trimmed by 6 bases and J by 5 bases, leaving 13 bases between them. CDR3 sequence (DNA): TGTGCCAGCAGCCCTATTGGGGGTACTGAAGCTTTCTTT. Translation: CASSPIGGTEAFF.

The V and J genes are TRBV12-3 or TRBV12-4 and TRBJ2-2, with unresolved D. This CDR3 is built from 12 residues. V was clipped by 7 bases and J by 1 base, with 4 bases between them. The chain's CDR3 is CASTVNTGELFF. The CDR3 DNA is TGTGCCAGCACCGTGAACACCGGGGAGCTGTTTTTT.

The chain carries TRBV7-8 and TRBJ2-3, with a weak D call TRBD1 (5 bases). Trimming left V 4 bases short and J 3 bases short, with 14 bases between. The length of the CDR3 is 15 residues. Germline assignment: CDR1 SGHVS and CDR2 FQNEAQ. The CDR3: CASSSVMTATDTQYF. Written as DNA, the CDR3 is TGTGCCAGCAGCTCAGTAATGACAGCGACAGATACGCAGTATTTT.

This clone appeared once. The rearrangement uses TRBV7-8 and TRBJ2-3, with 9 bases aligning to TRBD1. Germline loops: CDR1 SGHVS, CDR2 FQNEAQ. Trimming removed 2 bases from V and 0 bases from J; junction bases left unmatched: 6. CDR3 size: 17 residues. The CDR3: CASSLRGGTGSTDTQYF. The CDR3 nucleotides are TGTGCCAGCAGCTTAAGGGGAGGGACAGGGAGCACAGATACGCAGTATTTT.

This clone was recorded once. The chain is built from TRBV12-3 or TRBV12-4 and TRBJ2-1, with D tentatively TRBD2 (5 bases). CDR3 size: 13 residues. Trimming pared 2 bases from V and 16 bases from J, leaving 18 bases between. CDR3 amino acids: CASSLSGSLSLFF. As DNA, the CDR3 is TGTGCCAGCAGTTTATCGGGGAGCTTGAGCCTTTTCTTC.

This clone occurred once. The chain joins TRBV2 to TRBJ1-4; TRBD1 matches 11 bases. CDR1 is SNHLY, CDR2 FYNNEI, per germline. The junction had 3 bases not matched to a gene; V was cut back by 2 bases and J by 7 bases. This CDR3 has 15 residues. The CDR3 sequence: CASSELDRGLEKLFF. The CDR3 DNA is TGTGCCAGCAGTGAACTGGACAGGGGGCTTGAAAAACTGTTTTTT.

The V gene is TRBV5-1, the J gene TRBJ1-2; TRBD1 might be the D (6 bases). Germline CDR1 is SGHRS and CDR2 is YFSETQ. V gave up 5 bases and J gave up 1 base, with 12 bases separating them. The CDR3 loop spans 14 amino acids. Here the CDR3 DNA reads TGCGCCAGCAGGGGGGACATCCATAACTATGGCTACACCTTC. Residues: CASRGDIHNYGYTF. The variable domain in full, with the rest retrieved from reference TRBV5-1 and TRBJ1-2, is KAGVTQTPRYLIKTRGQQVTLSCSPISGHRSVSWYQQTPGQGLQFLFEYFSETQRNKGNFPGRFSGRQFSNSRSEMNVSTLELGDSALYLCASRGDIHNYGYTFGSGTRLTVV.

The rearrangement links TRBV5-1 to TRBJ2-3; no clear D gene. V dropped 0 bases and J dropped 0 bases, with 2 bases sitting between them. Germline-derived CDR1 and CDR2 are SGHRS and YFSETQ. This CDR3 is built from 13 residues. The CDR3 here is CASSLGSTDTQYF. In nucleotides, the CDR3 is TGCGCCAGCAGCTTGGGGAGCACAGATACGCAGTATTTT.

CDR3 protein: CASSPPSGERSYTF. DNA of the CDR3: TGTGCCAGCTCACCACCGAGCGGGGAGAGAAGCTACACCTTC. The chain links TRBV18 to TRBJ1-2, with no clear D. Trimming cost V 0 bases and J 9 bases, with 14 bases left between them. Per germline, CDR1 KGHSH and CDR2 LQKENI. The CDR3 contains 14 residues.

This clone was counted between two and nine times. The genes are TRBV6-2 or TRBV6-3 and TRBJ2-1, with 8 bases fitting TRBD2. The CDR3 consists of 18 residues. V dropped 5 bases and J dropped 8; count of bases not matched to a gene: 20. Per the germline V gene, CDR1 is MNHEY and CDR2 is SVGEGT. CDR3 bases: TGTGCCAGCAGTACCCAGACGAAACCGGGACTAGGTTTCGATGAGCAGTTCTTC. Translating gives CASSTQTKPGLGFDEQFF.

The genes are TRBV6-6 and TRBJ2-3; tentative D call: TRBD1 (6 bases). The CDR3 contains 13 residues. With 2 bases removed from V and 7 bases from J, the gap between germline ends came to 10 bases. Germline CDR1 is MNHNY and CDR2 is SVGAGI (reference sequence). CDR3 in DNA: TGTGCCAGCAGTTACACAGGGATTAATACGCAGTATTTT. It specifies CASSYTGINTQYF.

This clone was seen more than once but under ten times. The chain uses TRBV3-1 (or the pseudogene TRBV3-2) and TRBJ1-1; no clear D. V was trimmed by 5 bases and J by 3 bases, leaving 10 bases between them. The length of the CDR3 is 13 residues. The V gene's germline CDR1 is LGHDT and CDR2 YNNKEL (reference sequence). CDR3 nucleotides: TGTGCCAGCAGCGGGGATGGGGACACTGAAGCTTTCTTT. Residues: CASSGDGDTEAFF.

This chain uses TRBV5-1 with TRBJ2-7, with 7 bases matching TRBD2. V dropped 5 bases and J dropped 3; count of bases not matched to a gene: 8. CDR1 and CDR2 from the germline V gene are SGHRS and YFSETQ. The CDR3 is made up of 14 amino acids. The DNA of the CDR3 is TGCGCCAGCAGTAAGGGAGGGCAGGGCTACGAGCAGTACTTC. Translation: CASSKGGQGYEQYF.

This chain uses TRBV30 with TRBJ2-3; D remains ambiguous. V lost 1 base and J 2 bases, leaving 4 bases between the germline ends. This CDR3 comprises 12 residues. Per germline, CDR1 GTSNPN and CDR2 SVGIG (reference sequence). CDR3 loop: CAWSDPTDTQYF. Here the CDR3 DNA reads TGTGCCTGGAGTGACCCCACAGATACGCAGTATTTT.

This chain connects TRBV6-6 to TRBJ2-2; TRBD1 agrees at 8 bases. Germline trimming cut 5 bases from V and 6 bases from J; bases unmatched to any gene: 14. The CDR3 has 17 amino acids. Germline V CDR1 and CDR2: MNHNY, SVGAGI (reference sequence). The CDR3 region is CASSPSEGRGRPGELFF. CDR3 DNA sequence: TGTGCCAGCAGTCCATCCGAGGGCAGGGGGCGCCCCGGGGAGCTGTTTTTT.

J is TRBJ2-2 and V is TRBV5-8; no clear D. V shed 0 bases and J shed 3 bases, with 15 bases lying between them. The CDR3 length is 17 residues. The germline V gene encodes CDR1 SGHTS and CDR2 YDEGEE. Here the CDR3 reads CASSLGVPRRDTGELFF. CDR3 bases: TGTGCCAGCAGCTTGGGGGTACCGCGTAGGGACACCGGGGAGCTGTTTTTT.

The J gene is TRBJ1-6, the V gene TRBV5-1; D may be TRBD1 (5 bases). V was trimmed by 1 base and J by 7 bases, leaving 6 bases between them. CDR1 SGHRS and CDR2 YFSETQ come from the germline V gene. The CDR3 extends over 13 amino acids. The CDR3 spells CASSLWGNSPLHF. The CDR3 DNA reads TGCGCCAGCAGCTTGTGGGGGAATTCACCCCTCCACTTT.

This clone was seen only once. V is TRBV29-1 and J is TRBJ1-3, with no clear D. V was pared by 3 bases and J by 4 bases, with 13 bases between. The CDR3 is 14 amino acids. Germline V gene data show CDR1 as SQVTM and CDR2 as ANQGSEA. CDR3 loop: CSVELSGLGNTIYF. Here the CDR3 DNA reads TGCAGCGTTGAGCTGTCCGGCCTCGGAAACACCATATATTTT.

The chain has TRBV3-1 (or the pseudogene TRBV3-2) and TRBJ2-3, with no clear D. V lost 2 bases and J 4 bases, leaving 4 bases between the germline ends. Germline CDR1 is LGHDT and CDR2 is YNNKEL (reference sequence). CDR3 length: 12 amino acids. Written as DNA, the CDR3 is TGTGCCAGCAGCCAATTGCCAGATACGCAGTATTTT. This encodes CASSQLPDTQYF.

CDR3 residues: CASSGGTGGVETQYF. The CDR3 region has the DNA TGTGCCAGCAGCGGAGGGACAGGGGGCGTGGAGACCCAGTACTTC. This rearrangement joins TRBV9 to TRBJ2-5; 12 nucleotides line up with TRBD1. Germline lookup yields CDR1 SGDLS and CDR2 YYNGEE. The V segment lost 3 bases and the J segment 5 bases; nucleotides outside the gene matches: 5. The CDR3 length is 15 residues.

The chain is built from TRBV4-2 and TRBJ1-2; D possibly corresponds to TRBD1 (5 bases). CDR1 LGHNA and CDR2 YNFKEQ come from the germline V gene. The ends were cut back, 4 bases at V and 2 bases at J, with 8 bases in the middle. The CDR3 extends over 13 amino acids. The CDR3 region is CASSRDANYGYTF. CDR3 DNA: TGTGCCAGCAGCCGGGACGCAAACTATGGCTACACCTTC.

This clone has more than one count but fewer than ten. The V gene is TRBV7-2, the J gene TRBJ1-6, with D perhaps TRBD1 (5 bases). This CDR3 region has 14 residues. The germline V gene encodes CDR1 SGHTA and CDR2 FQGNSA. V gave up 5 bases and J gave up 7 bases, with 12 bases separating them. The CDR3 DNA reads TGTGCCAGCAGCCTGTTCCGACAGAATTCACCCCTCCACTTT. Translating it yields CASSLFRQNSPLHF.

This clone occurred once. The rearrangement uses TRBV7-8 and TRBJ2-2; 7 nucleotides align to TRBD2. Germline V gives CDR1 SGHVS, CDR2 FQNEAQ. After removal of 5 bases from V and 7 bases from J, the junction contained 13 bases not matched to a gene. The CDR3 totals 16 residues. CDR3 DNA sequence: TGTGCCAGCAGCCTATATAGGACTAGTGAAGACGGGGAGCTGTTTTTT. This translates into CASSLYRTSEDGELFF. Together with reference TRBV7-8 and TRBJ2-2, the CDR3 gives the full variable domain: GAGVSQSPRYKVAKRGQDVALRCDPISGHVSLFWYQQALGQGPEFLTYFQNEAQLDKSGLPSDRFFAERPEGSVSTLKIQRTQQEDSAVYLCASSLYRTSEDGELFFGEGSRLTVL.

The DNA for the CDR3 is TGTGCCAGCAGCCAAGATCTAGAGACCCAGTACTTC. Protein product: CASSQDLETQYF. The chain has TRBV3-1 (or the pseudogene TRBV3-2) and TRBJ2-5; D not resolved. CDR1 LGHDT and CDR2 YNNKEL come from the germline V gene (reference sequence). CDR3 length: 12 amino acids. Trimming stripped 0 bases from V and 4 bases from J, with 3 bases between.

The chain has TRBV19 and TRBJ1-1, with a weak D call TRBD1 (5 bases). This CDR3 contains 13 residues. Trimming pared 3 bases from V and 1 base from J, leaving 6 bases between. Germline V gene sequence: CDR1 LNHDA, CDR2 SQIVND (reference sequence). The CDR3 reads CASSMGGNTEAFF. In DNA form, the CDR3 reads TGTGCCAGTAGTATGGGGGGGAACACTGAAGCTTTCTTT.